This T cell receptor beta chain is from a study of breast tumors, draining lymph nodes, adjacent tissues. Study-level findings and limits: Tumors had less TCR diversity than lymph nodes, more than nontumor tissue. Data only fit, rather than demonstrated, lymph node origin of most tumor T cells.

Each CDR3 protein is one row after TCRdb ran MiXCR on the multiplex PCR reads. The sample holds under 75,000 distinct CDR3 sequences, roughly 59% seen once. This clonotype has just a few counts. Its antigen is unknown. Germline V gene data show CDR1 as MNHEY and CDR2 as SVGEGT. CDR3 length: 17 amino acids. The ends lost 5 bases at V and 8 bases at J; junction bases unmatched: 12. V is TRBV6-2 or TRBV6-3 and J is TRBJ2-1; TRBD2 matches at 13 bases. The TCR sequence derives from a female donor with breast cancer. Some clones in this sample may be carry-over from other donors' samples. The sequenced sample consisted of breast tumor tissue. In DNA, the CDR3 is TGTGCCAGCAGTCGCCCCGGGACTAGCGGGACATTTGATGAGCAGTTCTTC. This codes for CASSRPGTSGTFDEQFF.